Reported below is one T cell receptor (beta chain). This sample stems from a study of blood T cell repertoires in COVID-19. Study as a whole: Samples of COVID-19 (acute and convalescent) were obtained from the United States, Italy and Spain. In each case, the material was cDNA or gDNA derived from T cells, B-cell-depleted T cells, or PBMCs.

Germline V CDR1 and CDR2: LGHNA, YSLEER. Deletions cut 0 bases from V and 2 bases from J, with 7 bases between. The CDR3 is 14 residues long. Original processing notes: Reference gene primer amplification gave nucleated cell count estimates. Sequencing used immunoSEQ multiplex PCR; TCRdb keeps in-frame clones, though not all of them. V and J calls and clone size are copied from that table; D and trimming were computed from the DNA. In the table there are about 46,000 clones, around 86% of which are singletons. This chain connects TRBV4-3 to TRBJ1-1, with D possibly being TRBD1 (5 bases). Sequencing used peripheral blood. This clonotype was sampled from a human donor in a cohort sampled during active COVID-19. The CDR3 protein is CASSQDRVNTEAFF. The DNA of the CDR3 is TGCGCCAGCAGCCAAGACAGGGTAAACACTGAAGCTTTCTTT.